This T cell receptor beta chain was sequenced during a study of blood T cell repertoires in COVID-19. The wider study: Both acute and convalescent COVID-19 samples were obtained from the United States, Italy and Spain.

Germline V gene sequence: CDR1 SGDLS, CDR2 YYNGEE. This CDR3 has 14 residues. With 0 bases removed from V and 4 bases from J, the gap between germline ends came to 8 bases. Clones were sequenced by immunoSEQ multiplex PCR, and TCRdb holds only the in-frame ones, with some missing. The table lists some 220,000 clones, about 82% of them singletons. It was during active infection that Seattle patients were enrolled and then longitudinally followed. This chain joins TRBV9 and TRBJ2-4; no firm D call. Sequencing input: peripheral blood. The TCR originated in a woman aged 65 to 85 with COVID-19, enrolled during active disease. CDR3: CASSVDTVKNIQYF. The CDR3 nucleotides are TGTGCCAGCAGCGTAGATACAGTTAAAAACATTCAGTACTTC.